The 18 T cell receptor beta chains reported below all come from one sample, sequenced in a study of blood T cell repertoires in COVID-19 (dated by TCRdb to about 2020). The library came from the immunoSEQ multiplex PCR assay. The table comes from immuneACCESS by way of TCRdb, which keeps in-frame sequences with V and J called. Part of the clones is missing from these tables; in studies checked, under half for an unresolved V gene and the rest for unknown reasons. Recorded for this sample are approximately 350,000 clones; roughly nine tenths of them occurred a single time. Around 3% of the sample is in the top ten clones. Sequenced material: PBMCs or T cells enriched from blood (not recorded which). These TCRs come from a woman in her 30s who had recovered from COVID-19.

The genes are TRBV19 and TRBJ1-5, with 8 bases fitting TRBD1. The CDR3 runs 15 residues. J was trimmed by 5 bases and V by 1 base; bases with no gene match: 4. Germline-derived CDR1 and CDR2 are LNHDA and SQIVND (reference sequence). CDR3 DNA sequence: TGTGCCAGTAGTATAGGACAGGGGAGGGATCAGCCCCAGCATTTT. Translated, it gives CASSIGQGRDQPQHF.

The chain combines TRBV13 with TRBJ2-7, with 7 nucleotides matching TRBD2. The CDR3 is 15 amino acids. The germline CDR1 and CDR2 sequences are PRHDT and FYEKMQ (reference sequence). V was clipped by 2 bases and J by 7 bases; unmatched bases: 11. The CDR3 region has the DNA TGTGCCAGCAGCTTATTAGCGCGCACTAGCGAAGAGCAGTACTTC. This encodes CASSLLARTSEEQYF. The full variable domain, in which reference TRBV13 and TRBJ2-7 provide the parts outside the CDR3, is AAGVIQSPRHLIKEKRETATLKCYPIPRHDTVYWYQQGPGQDPQFLISFYEKMQSDKGSIPDRFSAQQFSDYHSELNMSSLELGDSALYFCASSLLARTSEEQYFGPGTRLTVT.

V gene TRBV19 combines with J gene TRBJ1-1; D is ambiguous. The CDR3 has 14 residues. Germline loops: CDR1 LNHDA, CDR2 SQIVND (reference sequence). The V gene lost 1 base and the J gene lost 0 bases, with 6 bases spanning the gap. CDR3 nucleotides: TGTGCCAGTAGTATAGCAATAGTGAACACTGAAGCTTTCTTT. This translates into CASSIAIVNTEAFF.

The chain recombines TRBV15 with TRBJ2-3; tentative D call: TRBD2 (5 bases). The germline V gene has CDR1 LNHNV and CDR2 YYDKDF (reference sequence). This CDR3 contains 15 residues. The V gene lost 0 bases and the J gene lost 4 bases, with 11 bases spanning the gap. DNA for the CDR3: TGTGCCACCAGCAGAGATATTGGAGGCGCAGATACGCAGTATTTT. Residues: CATSRDIGGADTQYF.

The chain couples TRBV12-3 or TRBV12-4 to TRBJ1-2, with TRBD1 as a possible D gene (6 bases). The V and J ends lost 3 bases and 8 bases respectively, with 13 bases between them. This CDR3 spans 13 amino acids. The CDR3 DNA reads TGTGCCAGCAGTTTCGCGGGGGCGGCGGGCTACACCTTC. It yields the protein CASSFAGAAGYTF.

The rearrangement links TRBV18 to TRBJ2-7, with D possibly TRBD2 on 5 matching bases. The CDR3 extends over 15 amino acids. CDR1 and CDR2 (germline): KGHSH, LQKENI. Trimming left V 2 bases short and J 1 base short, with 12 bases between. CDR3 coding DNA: TGTGCCAGCTCACCAAATCTAGCTGGTTCCTACGAGCAGTACTTC. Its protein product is CASSPNLAGSYEQYF.

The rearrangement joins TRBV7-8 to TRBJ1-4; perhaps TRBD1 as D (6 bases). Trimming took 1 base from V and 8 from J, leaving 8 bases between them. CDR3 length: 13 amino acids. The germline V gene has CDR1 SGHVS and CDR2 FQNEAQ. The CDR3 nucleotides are TGTGCCAGCAGCTTAGGAGGGGGAGAAAAACTGTTTTTT. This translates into CASSLGGGEKLFF.

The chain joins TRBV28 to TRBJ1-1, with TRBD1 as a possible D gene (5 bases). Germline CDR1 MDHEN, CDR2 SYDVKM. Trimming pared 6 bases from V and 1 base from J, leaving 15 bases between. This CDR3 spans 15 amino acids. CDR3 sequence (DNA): TGTGCCAGCAGCCGCCCGACAGAAGGGAACACTGAAGCTTTCTTT. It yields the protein CASSRPTEGNTEAFF.

The CDR3: CASSQDEWNSYEQYF. CDR3 bases: TGCGCCAGCAGCCAAGATGAATGGAACAGCTACGAGCAGTACTTC. V is TRBV4-1 and J is TRBJ2-7, with D unclear. Trimming removed 0 bases at V and 3 bases at J, with 12 bases between. The CDR3 has 15 residues. Germline values: CDR1 MGHRA, CDR2 YSYEKL.

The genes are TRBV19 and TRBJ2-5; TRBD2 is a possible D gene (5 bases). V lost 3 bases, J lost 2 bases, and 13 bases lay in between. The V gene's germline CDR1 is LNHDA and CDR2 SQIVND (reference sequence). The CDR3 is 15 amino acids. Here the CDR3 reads CASSIGTSLQETQYF. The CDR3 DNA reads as TGTGCCAGTAGTATTGGAACTAGTCTGCAAGAGACCCAGTACTTC.

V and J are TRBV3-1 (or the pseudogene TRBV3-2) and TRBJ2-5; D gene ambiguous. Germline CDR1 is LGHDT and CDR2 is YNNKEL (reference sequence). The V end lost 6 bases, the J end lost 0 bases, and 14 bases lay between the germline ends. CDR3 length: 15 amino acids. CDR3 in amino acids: CASREGSTDQETQYF. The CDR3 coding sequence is TGTGCCAGCAGAGAAGGAAGCACAGACCAAGAGACCCAGTACTTC.

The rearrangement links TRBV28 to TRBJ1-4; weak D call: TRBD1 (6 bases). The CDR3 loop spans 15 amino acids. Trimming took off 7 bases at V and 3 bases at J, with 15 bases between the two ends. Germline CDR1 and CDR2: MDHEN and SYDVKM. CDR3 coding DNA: TGTGCCAGCATTCCTCAGGGGACGGCTAATGAAAAACTGTTTTTT. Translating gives CASIPQGTANEKLFF. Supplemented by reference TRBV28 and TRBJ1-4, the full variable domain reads DVKVTQSSRYLVKRTGEKVFLECVQDMDHENMFWYRQDPGLGLRLIYFSYDVKMKEKGDIPEGYSVSREKKERFSLILESASTNQTSMYLCASIPQGTANEKLFFGSGTQLSVL.

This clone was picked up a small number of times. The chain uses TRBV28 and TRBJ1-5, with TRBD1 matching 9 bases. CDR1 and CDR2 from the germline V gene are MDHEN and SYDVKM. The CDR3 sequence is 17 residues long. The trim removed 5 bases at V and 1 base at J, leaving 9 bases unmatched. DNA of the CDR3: TGTGCCAGCAGTCCATTGACACAGGGGGCCAGCAATCAGCCCCAGCATTTT. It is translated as CASSPLTQGASNQPQHF.

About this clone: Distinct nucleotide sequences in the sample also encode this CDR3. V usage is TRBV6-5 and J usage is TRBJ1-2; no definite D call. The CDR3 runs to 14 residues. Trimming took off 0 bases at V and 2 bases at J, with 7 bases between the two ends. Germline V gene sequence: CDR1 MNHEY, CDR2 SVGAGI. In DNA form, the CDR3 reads TGTGCCAGCAGTTACTCGGGAGGGAACTATGGCTACACCTTC. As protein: CASSYSGGNYGYTF.

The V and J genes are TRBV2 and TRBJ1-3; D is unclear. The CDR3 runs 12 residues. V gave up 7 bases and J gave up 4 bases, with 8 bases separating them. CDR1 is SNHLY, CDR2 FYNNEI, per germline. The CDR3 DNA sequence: TGTGCCAGCATTCCACAGGGAAACACCATATATTTT. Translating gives CASIPQGNTIYF.

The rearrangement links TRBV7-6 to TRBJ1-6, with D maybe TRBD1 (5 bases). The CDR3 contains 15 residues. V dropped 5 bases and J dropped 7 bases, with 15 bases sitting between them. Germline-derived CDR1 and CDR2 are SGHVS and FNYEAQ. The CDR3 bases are TGTGCCAGCAGCCGCCGCGGGGGGGGAAATTCACCCCTCCACTTT. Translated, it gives CASSRRGGGNSPLHF. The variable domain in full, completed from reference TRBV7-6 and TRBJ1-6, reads GAGVSQSPRYKVTKRGQDVALRCDPISGHVSLYWYRQALGQGPEFLTYFNYEAQQDKSGLPNDRFSAERPEGSISTLTIQRTEQRDSAMYRCASSRRGGGNSPLHFGNGTRLTVT.

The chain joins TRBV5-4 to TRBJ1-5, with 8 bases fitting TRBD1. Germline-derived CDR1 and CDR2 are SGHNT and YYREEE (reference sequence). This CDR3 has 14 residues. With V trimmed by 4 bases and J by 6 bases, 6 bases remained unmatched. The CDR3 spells CASSPGQGIQPQHF. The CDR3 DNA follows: TGTGCCAGCAGCCCTGGACAGGGAATTCAGCCCCAGCATTTT.

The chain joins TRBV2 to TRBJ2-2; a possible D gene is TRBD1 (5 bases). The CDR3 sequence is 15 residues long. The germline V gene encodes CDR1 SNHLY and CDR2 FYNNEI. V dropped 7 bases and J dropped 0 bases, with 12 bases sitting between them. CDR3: CASIPTAANTGELFF. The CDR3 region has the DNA TGTGCCAGCATCCCGACAGCAGCGAACACCGGGGAGCTGTTTTTT.